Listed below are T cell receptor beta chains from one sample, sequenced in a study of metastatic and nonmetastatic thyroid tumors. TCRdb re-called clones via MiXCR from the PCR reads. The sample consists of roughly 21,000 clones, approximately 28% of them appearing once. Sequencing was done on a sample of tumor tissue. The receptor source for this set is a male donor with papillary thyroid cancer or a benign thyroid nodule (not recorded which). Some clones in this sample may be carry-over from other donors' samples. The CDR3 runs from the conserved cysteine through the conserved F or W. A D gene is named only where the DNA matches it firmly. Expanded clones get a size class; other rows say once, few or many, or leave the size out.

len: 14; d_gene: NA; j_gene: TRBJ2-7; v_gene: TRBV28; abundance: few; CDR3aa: CASSLQGRLHEQYF; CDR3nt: TGTGCCAGCAGTTTACAGGGAAGACTCCACGAGCAGTACTTC
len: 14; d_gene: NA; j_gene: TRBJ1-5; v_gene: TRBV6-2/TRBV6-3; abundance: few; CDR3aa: CASSYLGSRQPQHF; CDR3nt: TGTGCCAGCAGTTACCTGGGGTCGAGGCAGCCCCAGCATTTT
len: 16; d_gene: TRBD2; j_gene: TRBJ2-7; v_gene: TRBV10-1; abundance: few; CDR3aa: CASSDPASGRSHEQYF; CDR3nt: TGCGCCAGCAGTGATCCCGCTAGCGGGCGTTCCCACGAGCAGTACTTC
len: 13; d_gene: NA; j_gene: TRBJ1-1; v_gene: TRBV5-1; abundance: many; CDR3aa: CASSFDGNTEAFF; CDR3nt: TGCGCCAGCAGCTTCGATGGGAACACTGAAGCTTTCTTT
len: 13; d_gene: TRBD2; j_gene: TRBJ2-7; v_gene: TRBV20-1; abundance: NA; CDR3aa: CSGKSGDAGEQYF; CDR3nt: TGCAGTGGTAAAAGCGGGGATGCGGGCGAGCAGTACTTC
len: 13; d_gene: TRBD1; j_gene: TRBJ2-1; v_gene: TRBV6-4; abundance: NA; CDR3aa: CASSRDRGNEQFF; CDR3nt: TGTGCCAGCAGCCGGGACAGGGGGAATGAGCAGTTCTTC
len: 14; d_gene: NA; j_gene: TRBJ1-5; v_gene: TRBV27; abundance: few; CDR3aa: CASSFHRVNQPQHF; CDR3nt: TGTGCCAGCAGTTTCCACAGGGTGAATCAGCCCCAGCATTTT
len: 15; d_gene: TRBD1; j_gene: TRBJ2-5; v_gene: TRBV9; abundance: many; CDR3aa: CASSGGQGAGETQYF; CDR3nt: TGTGCCAGCAGCGGGGGACAGGGGGCTGGGGAGACCCAGTACTTC
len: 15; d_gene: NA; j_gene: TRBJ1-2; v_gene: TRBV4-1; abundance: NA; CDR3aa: CASSQWDGLDYGYTF; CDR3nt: TGCGCCAGCAGCCAATGGGATGGGTTAGACTATGGCTACACCTTC
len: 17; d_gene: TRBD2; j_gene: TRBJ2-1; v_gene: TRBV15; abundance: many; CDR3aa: CATSRDGAGGSRNEQFF; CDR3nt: TGTGCCACCAGCAGAGATGGGGCGGGAGGCTCACGCAATGAGCAGTTCTTC
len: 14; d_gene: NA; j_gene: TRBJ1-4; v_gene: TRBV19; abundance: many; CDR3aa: CASTGDRGNEKLFF; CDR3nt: TGTGCCAGTACCGGGGACCGCGGTAATGAAAAACTGTTTTTT
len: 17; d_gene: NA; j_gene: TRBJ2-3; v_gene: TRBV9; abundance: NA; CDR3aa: CASSVVSGGGVPCTQYF; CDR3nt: TGTGCCAGCAGCGTAGTGAGCGGCGGGGGCGTCCCATGTACGCAGTATTTT
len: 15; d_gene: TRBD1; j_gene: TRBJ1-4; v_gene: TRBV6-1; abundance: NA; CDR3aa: CASSPGTGKVEKLFF; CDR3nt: TGTGCCAGCAGTCCTGGGACAGGGAAGGTTGAAAAACTGTTTTTT
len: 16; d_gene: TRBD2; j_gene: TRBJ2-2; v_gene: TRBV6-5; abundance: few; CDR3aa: CASSYSGRGGPGEMFF; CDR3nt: TGTGCCAGCAGTTACTCAGGTCGGGGGGGGCCCGGGGAGATGTTTTTT
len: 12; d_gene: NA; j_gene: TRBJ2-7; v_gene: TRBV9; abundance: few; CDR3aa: CASSVGDYEQYF; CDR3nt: TGTGCCAGCAGCGTCGGAGATTACGAGCAGTACTTC
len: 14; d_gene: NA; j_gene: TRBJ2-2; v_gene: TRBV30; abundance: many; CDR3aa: CAWSGLANTGELFF; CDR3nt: TGTGCCTGGAGTGGTCTAGCGAACACCGGGGAGCTGTTTTTT
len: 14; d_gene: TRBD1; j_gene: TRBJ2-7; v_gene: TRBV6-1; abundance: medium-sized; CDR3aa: CASSRQGAPYEQYF; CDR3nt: TGTGCCAGCAGTCGACAGGGGGCGCCCTACGAGCAGTACTTC
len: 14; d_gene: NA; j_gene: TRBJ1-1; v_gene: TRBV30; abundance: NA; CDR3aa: CAWDAPGENTEAFF; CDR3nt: TGTGCCTGGGACGCCCCAGGGGAGAACACTGAAGCTTTCTTT
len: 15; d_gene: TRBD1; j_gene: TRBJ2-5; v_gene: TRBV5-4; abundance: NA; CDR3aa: CASSRGQGKLETQYF; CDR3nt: TGTGCCAGCAGCAGGGGGCAGGGCAAGTTGGAGACCCAGTACTTC
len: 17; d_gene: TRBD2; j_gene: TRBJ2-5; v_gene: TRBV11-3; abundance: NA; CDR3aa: CASSLGTREVAGETQYF; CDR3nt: TGTGCCAGCAGCTTAGGTACGCGGGAGGTAGCAGGAGAGACCCAGTACTTC
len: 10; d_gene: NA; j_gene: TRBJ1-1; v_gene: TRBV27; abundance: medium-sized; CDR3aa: CASGRTEAFF; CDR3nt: TGTGCCAGCGGCCGGACAGAAGCTTTCTTT
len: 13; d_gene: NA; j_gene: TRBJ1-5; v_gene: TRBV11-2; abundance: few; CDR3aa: CASSRREDSPQHF; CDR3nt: TGTGCCAGCAGCCGACGTGAGGATTCGCCCCAGCATTTT
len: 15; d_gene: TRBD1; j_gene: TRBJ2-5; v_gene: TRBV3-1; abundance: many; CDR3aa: CASSQADRAQETQYF; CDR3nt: TGTGCCAGCAGCCAGGCGGACAGGGCCCAAGAGACCCAGTACTTC
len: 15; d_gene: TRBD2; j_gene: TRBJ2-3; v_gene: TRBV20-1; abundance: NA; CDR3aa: CSAEPSGEIPDTQYF; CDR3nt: TGCAGTGCAGAGCCCAGCGGGGAGATACCAGATACGCAGTATTTT
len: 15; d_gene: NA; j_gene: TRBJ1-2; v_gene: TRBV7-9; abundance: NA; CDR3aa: CASSYTGTYNYGYTF; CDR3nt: TGTGCCAGCAGTTATACCGGGACATATAACTATGGCTACACCTTC
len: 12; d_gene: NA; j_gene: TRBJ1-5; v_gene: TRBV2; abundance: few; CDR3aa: CASSPPNQPQHF; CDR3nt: TGTGCCAGCAGCCCACCCAACCAGCCCCAGCATTTT
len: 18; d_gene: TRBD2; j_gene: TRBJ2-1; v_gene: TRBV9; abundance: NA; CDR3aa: CASSVGSGGYSSYNEQFF; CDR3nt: TGTGCCAGCAGCGTCGGTAGCGGGGGTTATAGCTCCTACAATGAGCAGTTCTTC
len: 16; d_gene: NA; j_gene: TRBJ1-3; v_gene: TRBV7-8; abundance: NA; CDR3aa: CASSLATVSSGNTIYF; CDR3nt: TGTGCCAGCAGCTTAGCGACCGTGAGCTCTGGAAACACCATATATTTT
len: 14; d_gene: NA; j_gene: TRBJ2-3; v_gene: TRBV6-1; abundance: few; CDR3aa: CASSAKPTTDTQYF; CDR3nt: TGTGCCAGCAGTGCAAAACCTACCACAGATACGCAGTATTTT
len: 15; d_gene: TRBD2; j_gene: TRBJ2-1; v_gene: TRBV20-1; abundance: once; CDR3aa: CSALGRLAGTNEQFF; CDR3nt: TGCAGTGCTCTAGGTAGACTAGCGGGAACCAATGAGCAGTTCTTC
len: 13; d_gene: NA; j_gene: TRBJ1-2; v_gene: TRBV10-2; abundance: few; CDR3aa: CASSDRGNYGYTF; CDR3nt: TGCGCCAGCAGTGACAGGGGTAACTATGGCTACACCTTC
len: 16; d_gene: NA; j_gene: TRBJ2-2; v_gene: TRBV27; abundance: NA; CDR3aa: CASSLSGGGTPGELFF; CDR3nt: TGTGCCAGCAGTTTATCGGGGGGCGGGACGCCCGGGGAGCTGTTTTTT
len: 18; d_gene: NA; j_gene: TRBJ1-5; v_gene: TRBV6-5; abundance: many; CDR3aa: CASLLGRGAPGSNQPQHF; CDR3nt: TGTGCCAGCTTACTGGGAAGGGGGGCTCCCGGGAGCAATCAGCCCCAGCATTTT
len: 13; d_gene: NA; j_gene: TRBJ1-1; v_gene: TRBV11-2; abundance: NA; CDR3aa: CASSLEEITEAFF; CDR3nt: TGTGCCAGCAGCTTAGAGGAGATCACTGAAGCTTTCTTT
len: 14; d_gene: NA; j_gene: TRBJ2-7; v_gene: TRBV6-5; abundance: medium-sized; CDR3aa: CASSYVHRAYEQYF; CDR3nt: TGTGCCAGCAGTTACGTCCATCGGGCGTACGAGCAGTACTTC
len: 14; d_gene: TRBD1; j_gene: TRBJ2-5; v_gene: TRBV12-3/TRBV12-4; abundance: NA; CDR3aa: CASSFDRGQETQYF; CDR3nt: TGTGCCAGCAGTTTTGACAGGGGGCAAGAGACCCAGTACTTC
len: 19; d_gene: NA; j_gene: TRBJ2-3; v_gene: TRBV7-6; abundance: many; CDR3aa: CASSSRPFTGITSTDTQYF; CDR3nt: TGTGCCAGCAGCTCTAGACCCTTTACAGGGATCACTAGCACAGATACGCAGTATTTT
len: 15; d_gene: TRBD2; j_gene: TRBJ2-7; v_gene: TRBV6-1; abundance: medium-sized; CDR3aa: CASSEMSSGPYEQYF; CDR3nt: TGTGCCAGCAGTGAAATGTCTAGCGGGCCCTACGAGCAGTACTTC
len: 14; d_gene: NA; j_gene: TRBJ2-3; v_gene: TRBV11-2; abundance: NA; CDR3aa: CASIYGTRGDTQYF; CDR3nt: TGTGCCAGCATCTACGGTACTAGGGGCGATACGCAGTATTTT
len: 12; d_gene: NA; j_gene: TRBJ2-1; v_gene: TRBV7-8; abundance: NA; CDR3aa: CASSDSINEQFF; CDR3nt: TGTGCCAGCAGCGATAGCATCAATGAGCAGTTCTTC
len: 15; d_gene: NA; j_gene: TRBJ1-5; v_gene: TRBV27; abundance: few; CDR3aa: CASSRTAHSNQPQHF; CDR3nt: TGTGCCAGCAGTAGGACAGCCCATAGCAATCAGCCCCAGCATTTT
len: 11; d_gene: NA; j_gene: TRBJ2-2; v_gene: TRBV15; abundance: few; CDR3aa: CATSKSGELFF; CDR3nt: TGTGCCACCAGCAAGTCCGGGGAGCTGTTTTTT
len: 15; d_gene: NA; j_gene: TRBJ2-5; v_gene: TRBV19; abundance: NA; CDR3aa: CASSIGGKYQETQYF; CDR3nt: TGTGCCAGTAGTATTGGCGGGAAGTACCAAGAGACCCAGTACTTC
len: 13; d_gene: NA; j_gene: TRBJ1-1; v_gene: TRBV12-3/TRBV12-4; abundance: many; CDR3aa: CASSPPGNTEAFF; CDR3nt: TGTGCCAGCAGCCCCCCAGGGAACACTGAAGCTTTCTTT